The 27 T cell receptor beta chains below all came from one sample that was sequenced in a study of blood T cells in healthy people across ages. A second PCR, run for about 7 to 12 cycles, used a sample-barcoded 5' primer plus a J-beta primer mix. TCRdb used MiXCR to reprocess the 5' RACE reads, holding one entry per CDR3 protein. The sample comprises 750,000 to 950,000 distinct CDR3 sequences, about 27% of which are singletons, and around 9.6% rests with the top ten. The same data also went into a second study, on T cells of mothers and their children.

The specimen sequenced was blood. Receptors originate from a woman in her thirties or forties in good health.

V and J are TRBV4-3 and TRBJ1-2; D is undetermined. The V and J ends lost 1 base and 0 bases respectively, with 9 bases between them. The CDR3 consists of 15 residues. Germline CDR1 and CDR2: LGHNA and YSLEER. CDR3 protein: CASSQGGSTNYGYTF. For the CDR3, the DNA is TGCGCCAGCAGCCAAGGAGGGAGTACTAACTATGGCTACACCTTC.

The rearrangement links TRBV29-1 to TRBJ2-5; either TRBD1 or TRBD2 may supply D (6 bases each). The CDR3 consists of 14 residues. Germline V gene data show CDR1 as SQVTM and CDR2 as ANQGSEA. Between the trimmed V and J ends, which lost 3 bases and 2 bases, there was a span of 13 bases. The CDR3 region is CSVEVWGAQETQYF. The CDR3 bases are TGCAGCGTTGAGGTGTGGGGGGCGCAAGAGACCCAGTACTTC. The whole variable domain, filled in from reference TRBV29-1 and TRBJ2-5, reads SAVISQKPSRDICQRGTSLTIQCQVDSQVTMMFWYRQQPGQSLTLIATANQGSEATYESGFVIDKFPISRPNLTFSTLTVSNMSPEDSSIYLCSVEVWGAQETQYFGPGTRLLVL.

This chain joins TRBV14 and TRBJ1-1; D may be TRBD1 (5 bases). CDR1 and CDR2 (germline): SGHDN, FVKESK. The CDR3 runs 15 residues. Between the trimmed V and J ends, which lost 7 bases and 1 base, there was a span of 16 bases. The CDR3 loop is CASTPRDSQNTEAFF. CDR3 in DNA: TGTGCCAGCACCCCACGCGACAGCCAGAACACTGAAGCTTTCTTT.

This clonotype was seen a few times. In DNA, the CDR3 is TGCGCCAGCAGCCCACTTGAAAGGACAGGGTGGGGCTACACCTTC. This translates into CASSPLERTGWGYTF. The chain recombines TRBV4-1 with TRBJ1-2; 8 bases fit TRBD1. This CDR3 is 15 amino acids long. V trimming: 4 bases; J trimming: 8 bases; junction bases outside the gene matches: 12. Per the germline V gene, CDR1 is MGHRA and CDR2 is YSYEKL.

This clonotype was seen more than once but under ten times. Sequence at one end of the junction differs from germline and may be a read error. The J gene is TRBJ2-2, the V gene TRBV7-7; D possibly corresponds to TRBD2 (7 bases). The CDR3 length is 16 residues. Germline V lookup: CDR1 SSHAT, CDR2 FNYEAQ (reference sequence). CDR3 bases: TGTGCTAGCAGTCGGAACGGGGGGCTGAACACCGGGGAGCTGTTTTTT. Amino acids: CASSRNGGLNTGELFF. Using reference TRBV7-7 and TRBJ2-2 for the parts outside the CDR3, the full variable domain is GAGVSQSPRYKVTKRGQDVTLRCDPISSHATLYWYQQALGQGPEFLTYFNYEAQPDKSGLPSDRFSAERPEGSISTLTIQRTEQRDSAMYRCASSRNGGLNTGELFFGEGSRLTVL.

This clonotype was seen a handful of times. The junction differs from germline at one of its ends, possibly a read error. V and J are TRBV5-1 and TRBJ2-1; D ambiguous. Germline V CDR1 and CDR2: SGHRS, YFSETQ. The CDR3 extends over 13 amino acids. The CDR3 loop is CASSLENLRSANF. In nucleotides, the CDR3 is TGCGCCAGCAGCTTGGAAAACTTGAGGTCTGCGAACTTC.

This clonotype was detected a few times. The V gene is TRBV6-2 or TRBV6-3, the J gene TRBJ2-1; D is possibly TRBD1 or TRBD2 (5 bases each). Trimming stripped 2 bases from V and 7 bases from J, with 12 bases between. This CDR3 region has 14 residues. The germline gives CDR1 MNHEY, CDR2 SVGEGT. The CDR3 DNA follows: TGTGCCAGCAGTTACGGGACGGTGGGGAATGAGCAGTTCTTC. Translation gives CASSYGTVGNEQFF.

The chain combines TRBV6-6 with TRBJ2-7; possible D gene TRBD2, 7 bases. This CDR3 has 16 residues. Per germline, CDR1 MNHNY and CDR2 SVGAGI (reference sequence). V was shortened by 8 bases and J by 4 bases, with 24 bases between the two germline ends. The chain's CDR3 is CASVPGGPLPHYEQYF. The CDR3 DNA is TGTGCCAGCGTCCCCGGGGGGCCTCTGCCCCATTACGAGCAGTACTTC.

The sample holds many counts of this clonotype. The genes are TRBV6-6 and TRBJ2-7; possibly TRBD1 for D (5 bases). CDR3 length: 14 residues. From germline, CDR1 is MNHNY and CDR2 SVGAGI (reference sequence). Trimming removed 6 bases from V and 1 base from J, with 13 bases in between. CDR3 region: CASRPRSGSYEQYF. DNA for the CDR3: TGTGCCAGCAGACCTAGGTCAGGGTCCTACGAGCAGTACTTC.

The chain uses TRBV7-3 and TRBJ1-1, with 8 bases identical to TRBD1. The V and J ends lost 3 bases and 4 bases, in that order; junction bases with no gene match: 4. In germline, CDR1 is SGHTA, CDR2 FQGTGA. The CDR3 consists of 14 residues. The CDR3 region has the DNA TGTGCCAGCAGCTTCGACAGGGGTTCCACTGAAGCTTTCTTT. It yields the protein CASSFDRGSTEAFF.

The V and J genes are TRBV12-3 or TRBV12-4 and TRBJ2-1; D possibly corresponds to TRBD2 (6 bases). Trimming took 2 bases from V and 6 from J, leaving 17 bases between them. This CDR3 contains 16 residues. The CDR3 DNA follows: TGTGCCAGCAGTTTAAGCGGGCGGAGGCCGGGCAATGAGCAGTTCTTC. It codes for CASSLSGRRPGNEQFF.

In this sample, this clonotype turned up many times. The V gene is TRBV29-1, the J gene TRBJ1-2, with 9 bases matching TRBD1. V trimming: 7 bases; J trimming: 3 bases; junction bases outside the gene matches: 6. The CDR3 is 13 amino acids. Germline assignment: CDR1 SQVTM and CDR2 ANQGSEA. In DNA, the CDR3 is TGCAGCGCGAGGGACAGGGAAGACTATGGCTACACCTTC. Amino acid sequence: CSARDREDYGYTF.

This clonotype was detected only a few times. This chain connects TRBV18 to TRBJ1-3; 9 bases line up with TRBD1. V shed 2 bases, J shed 0 bases, and the junction held 11 bases outside the gene matches. Germline CDR1 KGHSH, CDR2 LQKENI. The CDR3 is 19 residues long. As DNA, the CDR3 is TGTGCCAGCTCACCAAGGGACAGGGCATCGATTCACTCTGGAAACACCATATATTTT. This codes for CASSPRDRASIHSGNTIYF.

The genes are TRBV3-1 and TRBJ1-6; 7 positions match TRBD1. Germline V gene sequence: CDR1 LGHDT, CDR2 YNNKEL (reference sequence). The CDR3 loop spans 13 amino acids. J was trimmed by 9 bases and V by 4 bases; bases with no gene match: 3. CDR3: CASSRRDSSPLHF. CDR3 sequence (DNA): TGTGCCAGCAGCCGCAGGGACAGTTCACCCCTCCACTTT. The variable domain in full, completed from reference TRBV3-1 and TRBJ1-6, reads DTAVSQTPKYLVTQMGNDKSIKCEQNLGHDTMYWYKQDSKKFLKIMFSYNNKELIINETVPNRFSPKSPDKAHLNLHINSLELGDSAVYFCASSRRDSSPLHFGNGTRLTVT.

This clonotype was detected many times. The rearrangement uses TRBV4-2 and TRBJ2-5; D is unresolved. CDR1 is LGHNA, CDR2 YNFKEQ, per germline. The germline V and J ends were trimmed by 1 base and 0 bases, with 15 bases remaining between them. The CDR3 loop spans 17 amino acids. For the CDR3, the DNA is TGTGCCAGCAGCCAAGTTTCTGACTCAACGTACCAAGAGACCCAGTACTTC. Its translation: CASSQVSDSTYQETQYF.

This clonotype was observed at least ten times. V usage is TRBV7-3 and J usage is TRBJ2-5, with TRBD1 as a possible D gene (5 bases). The CDR3 has 13 residues. Germline assignment: CDR1 SGHTA and CDR2 FQGTGA. V was cut by 8 bases and J by 5 bases, with 15 bases left in between. The CDR3 DNA follows: TGTGCCAGCTCTAATGGGGCCGGGGAGACCCAGTACTTC. Protein sequence: CASSNGAGETQYF.

This clonotype occurred many times. The chain is built from TRBV12-3 or TRBV12-4 and TRBJ1-2; 7 bases agree with TRBD1. The CDR3 length is 14 residues. The J segment lost 4 bases and the V segment lost 8 bases, leaving 10 bases of the junction unmatched. CDR3 bases: TGTGCCAGCCAAATCCCGGGACAGAGCTATGGCTACACCTTC. As protein: CASQIPGQSYGYTF.

This clonotype has more than one count but fewer than ten. The chain recombines TRBV12-3 or TRBV12-4 with TRBJ2-5; D is possibly TRBD1 or TRBD2 (7 bases each). The V end was cut by 4 bases, the J end by 3 bases, with 12 bases between. The CDR3 is 14 amino acids. In DNA form, the CDR3 reads TGTGCCAGCAGTTGGGCAGGGGGGGAAGAGACCCAGTACTTC. Translating it yields CASSWAGGEETQYF.

In its sample, this clonotype was seen a few times. J is TRBJ2-1 and V is TRBV13; 8 nucleotides agree with TRBD2. The V gene end was trimmed by 4 bases and the J gene end by 8 bases; junction bases not matched to a gene: 4. The CDR3 runs 13 residues. Germline CDR1 is PRHDT and CDR2 is FYEKMQ (reference sequence). The CDR3 bases are TGTGCCAGCAGCTCGGCGGGGGGTGATGAGCAGTTCTTC. It codes for CASSSAGGDEQFF.

On this clonotype: A single base separates this from a much larger clone, so it may be a read error. The rearrangement links TRBV20-1 to TRBJ2-5; D may be TRBD1 or TRBD2 (5 bases each). Trimming stripped 4 bases from V and 5 bases from J, with 17 bases between. The CDR3 is 14 residues long. The germline CDR1 and CDR2 sequences are DFQATT and SNEGSKA (reference sequence). CDR3 coding DNA: TGCAGTGCTAAAACGGGGCCCGGTCGCGAGACCCAGTACTTC. Encoded protein: CSAKTGPGRETQYF.

The chain is built from TRBV5-1 and TRBJ1-2, with a weak D call TRBD1 (5 bases). The V end was cut by 2 bases, the J end by 8 bases, with 22 bases between. This CDR3 contains 16 residues. CDR1 and CDR2 from the germline V gene are SGHRS and YFSETQ. The CDR3 is CASSFDGEGIDGGYTF. The DNA of the CDR3 is TGCGCCAGCAGCTTCGACGGAGAGGGGATAGATGGAGGCTACACCTTC.

This clonotype was seen only a few times. The chain recombines TRBV7-9 with TRBJ2-7, with D possibly matching TRBD1 (5 bases). The length of the CDR3 is 15 residues. In germline, CDR1 is SEHNR, CDR2 FQNEAQ (reference sequence). With 4 bases removed from V and 4 bases from J, the gap between germline ends came to 17 bases. The CDR3 here is CASSSTGDLVYEQYF. The CDR3, as DNA: TGTGCCAGCAGCTCAACAGGTGATTTGGTATACGAGCAGTACTTC. The entire variable domain, with the rest obtained from reference TRBV7-9 and TRBJ2-7, is as follows: DTGVSQNPRHKITKRGQNVTFRCDPISEHNRLYWYRQTLGQGPEFLTYFQNEAQLEKSRLLSDRFSAERPKGSFSTLEIQRTEQGDSAMYLCASSSTGDLVYEQYFGPGTRLTVT.

This clonotype was found once. This may be a read error: a much more frequent sequence differs by one nucleotide. This rearrangement joins TRBV7-9 to TRBJ2-7; possibly TRBD1 or TRBD2 for D (6 bases each). The CDR3 covers 14 residues. Germline CDR1 is SEHNR and CDR2 is FQNEAQ (reference sequence). The V end lost 5 bases, the J end lost 3 bases, and 14 bases lay between the germline ends. CDR3 in amino acids: CASSRAGHFYEQYF. The CDR3, as DNA: TGTGCCAGCAGCCGCGCGGGACACTTCTACGAGCAGTACTTC.

The table lists this clonotype with many counts. The chain has TRBV6-5 and TRBJ1-4; TRBD1 matches at 11 bases. J lost 10 bases, V lost 4 bases, and 8 bases had no gene match. Germline-derived CDR1 and CDR2 are MNHEY and SVGAGI. The CDR3 has 15 residues. The CDR3 here is CASSFPDRGLVKLFF. CDR3 bases: TGTGCCAGCAGTTTTCCGGACAGGGGGCTGGTAAAACTGTTTTTT.

V and J are TRBV7-2 and TRBJ2-3; perhaps TRBD2 as D (5 bases). CDR3 size: 14 residues. CDR1 and CDR2 from the germline V gene are SGHTA and FQGNSA. The V and J ends lost 2 bases and 5 bases respectively, with 11 bases between them. This CDR3 is CASSLKVAGDTQYF. CDR3 in DNA: TGTGCCAGCAGCTTAAAGGTGGCGGGAGATACGCAGTATTTT.

The V gene is TRBV28, the J gene TRBJ1-1, with D maybe TRBD1 (5 bases). Germline loops: CDR1 MDHEN, CDR2 SYDVKM. This CDR3 region has 14 residues. V lost 3 bases and J 5 bases, leaving 13 bases between the germline ends. The CDR3 DNA sequence: TGTGCCAGCAGTTTCGTAGGGGCGCGGACTGAAGCTTTCTTT. Residues: CASSFVGARTEAFF.

This clonotype was seen only a few times. The chain is built from TRBV28 and TRBJ2-7; D may be TRBD2 (6 bases). Germline values: CDR1 MDHEN, CDR2 SYDVKM. The CDR3 extends over 15 amino acids. Trimming cost V 6 bases and J 0 bases, with 15 bases left between them. The CDR3 region has the DNA TGTGCCAGCAGGGAGATGGGGGGAGGCTCCTACGAGCAGTACTTC. This sequence encodes CASREMGGGSYEQYF.